One and the same sample provided the 25 T cell receptor beta chains below, sequenced in a study of glioma-infiltrating T cells. Using RNA template, CDR3s of TCR alpha and beta were amplified with iRepertoire arm-PCR. MiXCR was run by TCRdb on the multiplex PCR reads, yielding one entry per CDR3 protein. Of around 180,000 distinct CDR3 sequences listed, about 47% were seen once; the top ten hold roughly 5.5%. Sequencing was performed on glioma tissue, nonneoplastic brain tissue, or PBMCs (not recorded which). All receptors derive from a human donor with low-grade glioma or glioblastoma, undergoing nonglioma brain surgery, or in good health (not recorded which).

The J gene is TRBJ1-3, the V gene TRBV28; no definite D call. With 1 base removed from V and 0 bases from J, the gap between germline ends came to 7 bases. The V gene's germline CDR1 is MDHEN and CDR2 SYDVKM. The CDR3 contains 15 residues. Here the CDR3 reads CASSLSQLSGNTIYF. Written as DNA, the CDR3 is TGTGCCAGCAGTTTATCACAGCTCTCTGGAAACACCATATATTTT.

This clonotype was detected ten times or more. The V and J genes are TRBV20-1 and TRBJ2-3, with TRBD1 matching 11 bases. Germline assignment: CDR1 DFQATT and CDR2 SNEGSKA (reference sequence). This CDR3 comprises 15 residues. With V trimmed by 4 bases and J by 2 bases, 5 bases remained unmatched. CDR3: CSATDRGRPTDTQYF. As DNA, the CDR3 is TGCAGTGCTACGGACAGGGGGCGACCCACAGATACGCAGTATTTT.

In its sample, this clonotype was seen once. The genes are TRBV7-9 and TRBJ2-5; TRBD1 matches at 7 bases. This CDR3 region has 16 residues. The trim removed 4 bases at V and 2 bases at J, leaving 10 bases unmatched. Germline CDR1 and CDR2: SEHNR and FQNEAQ (reference sequence). The CDR3 spells CASSWGTALGQETQYF. DNA of the CDR3: TGTGCCAGCAGCTGGGGGACAGCTCTAGGGCAAGAGACCCAGTACTTC. The complete variable domain, with remaining parts taken from reference TRBV7-9 and TRBJ2-5, reads DTGVSQNPRHKITKRGQNVTFRCDPISEHNRLYWYRQTLGQGPEFLTYFQNEAQLEKSRLLSDRFSAERPKGSFSTLEIQRTEQGDSAMYLCASSWGTALGQETQYFGPGTRLLVL.

This clonotype appeared a few times. The chain recombines TRBV6-5 with TRBJ2-7; D is tentatively TRBD1 or TRBD2 (6 bases each). Germline V gene sequence: CDR1 MNHEY, CDR2 SVGAGI. Trimming took 0 bases from V and 2 from J, leaving 8 bases between them. The CDR3 runs to 14 residues. CDR3 protein: CASSYSGGPYEQYF. The DNA for the CDR3 is TGTGCCAGCAGTTACTCGGGGGGCCCCTACGAGCAGTACTTC.

A remark on this clonotype: Relative to the germline gene, one junction end is altered; a read error may explain this. The chain is built from TRBV6-1 and TRBJ2-5, with TRBD1 as a possible D gene (6 bases). Germline V gives CDR1 MNHNS, CDR2 SASEGT. The CDR3 runs to 16 residues. The CDR3 region has the DNA TGTGCCAGCAGTGTCATCAGGGGTATCGTCGAAGAGACCCACTACTTC. This codes for CASSVIRGIVEETHYF.

This clonotype was picked up many times. The chain uses TRBV7-2 and TRBJ2-7; 8 nucleotides line up with TRBD2. The CDR3 is made up of 14 amino acids. With 4 bases clipped from V and 2 bases from J, the junction kept 4 bases outside the gene matches. The germline CDR1 and CDR2 sequences are SGHTA and FQGNSA. The CDR3 sequence is CASSSIAGPYEQYF. CDR3 coding DNA: TGTGCCAGCAGCTCGATAGCGGGGCCCTACGAGCAGTACTTC.

The sample holds many counts of this clonotype. The chain is built from TRBV28 and TRBJ2-5; 9 bases align to TRBD1. Germline V gene data show CDR1 as MDHEN and CDR2 as SYDVKM. The J segment lost 6 bases and the V segment lost 9 bases, leaving 11 bases of the junction unmatched. The CDR3 spans 14 residues. CDR3 region: CASAPGDRDKTQYF. CDR3 sequence (DNA): TGTGCCAGTGCACCGGGGGACAGGGATAAGACCCAGTACTTC.

The chain joins TRBV20-1 to TRBJ2-7; D unclear. CDR1 and CDR2 (germline): DFQATT, SNEGSKA (reference sequence). Trimming shortened V by 3 bases and J by 2 bases, and 8 bases separated the two germline ends. The CDR3 sequence is 12 residues long. This chain's CDR3 is CSASGPPYEQYF. The CDR3 nucleotides are TGCAGTGCTAGCGGGCCCCCCTACGAGCAGTACTTC.

Comments on this clonotype: One end of the junction does not line up with germline, which may come from a read error. The chain carries TRBV28 and TRBJ2-3, with TRBD1 matching 7 bases. Germline V gene data show CDR1 as MDHEN and CDR2 as SYDVKM. CDR3 length: 17 amino acids. The CDR3, as DNA: TGTGCCAGCAGTTTACCGGGCACAGGGGACCACACATATACGCAGTATTTT. Residues: CASSLPGTGDHTYTQYF.

This clonotype was seen at least ten times. The CDR3 sequence is CSARALTSYEQYF. DNA for the CDR3: TGCAGTGCTAGGGCACTTACCTCCTACGAGCAGTACTTC. The chain links TRBV20-1 to TRBJ2-7; no clear D gene. The V gene's germline CDR1 is DFQATT and CDR2 SNEGSKA (reference sequence). The germline V and J ends were trimmed by 3 bases and 0 bases, with 9 bases remaining between them. The CDR3 is 13 amino acids.

Points on this clonotype: This sequence may be a read error, since a much larger clone differs from it by one base. The genes are TRBV28 and TRBJ2-5; possibly TRBD1 for D (6 bases). Germline loops: CDR1 MDHEN, CDR2 SYDVKM. CDR3 length: 15 amino acids. V lost 3 bases and J 4 bases, leaving 15 bases between the germline ends. The CDR3 DNA reads as TGTGCCAGCAGTTTCATAGGACAGAGCTTAGAGACCCAGTACTTC. Protein sequence: CASSFIGQSLETQYF.

This clonotype occurred many times. This sequence joins TRBV27 and TRBJ2-1, with TRBD1 matching over 8 bases. Trimming took 10 bases from V and 7 from J; bases not matched to a gene: 9. Looked up from germline, CDR1 is MNHEY and CDR2 is SMNVEV (reference sequence). The CDR3 covers 13 residues. The CDR3 bases are TGTGCCACCAGACAGGGGACGTGGAATGAGCAGTTCTTC. Translated: CATRQGTWNEQFF.

Notes on this clonotype: One base away lies a much larger clone, so this may be a sequencing read error. The chain combines TRBV20-1 with TRBJ1-1; D is possibly TRBD1 (5 bases). The CDR3 is 14 amino acids. Germline V gene lookup returns CDR1 DFQATT and CDR2 SNEGSKA (reference sequence). The CDR3 sequence: CGAGPGGRSTEAFF. In nucleotides, the CDR3 is TGCGGTGCCGGGCCCGGGGGTAGAAGCACTGAAGCTTTCTTT.

This clonotype appeared a single time. A much larger clone differs by one base, so this may be a read error. The chain joins TRBV20-1 to TRBJ2-3; D is ambiguous. The V end lost 5 bases, the J end lost 4 bases, and 28 bases lay between the germline ends. Germline CDR1 DFQATT, CDR2 SNEGSKA (reference sequence). The CDR3 is made up of 18 amino acids. DNA for the CDR3: TGCAGTGCTGGTCCCACGGCGTTCACCTACACCCTTTCAGATACGCAGTATTTT. This sequence encodes CSAGPTAFTYTLSDTQYF.

The count of this clonotype is one. This clone may be a read error of a much larger clone one base away. V usage is TRBV20-1 and J usage is TRBJ2-7; TRBD1 matches at 9 bases. V was clipped by 4 bases and J by 1 base; unmatched bases: 5. The V gene's germline CDR1 is DFQATT and CDR2 SNEGSKA (reference sequence). The CDR3 contains 14 residues. This chain's CDR3 is CSAKGGQGSYEQYF. CDR3 nucleotides: TGCAGTGCTAAGGGGGGACAGGGTTCCTACGAGCAGTACTTC.

The chain has TRBV4-1 and TRBJ2-1; the D is unclear. Germline V gene sequence: CDR1 MGHRA, CDR2 YSYEKL. This CDR3 region has 15 residues. Trimming took off 2 bases at V and 6 bases at J, with 14 bases between the two ends. CDR3 bases: TGCGCCAGCAGCCAATACGTCTCTGTCCCCAATGAGCAGTTCTTC. Protein sequence: CASSQYVSVPNEQFF.

In its sample, this clonotype was seen many times. The rearrangement uses TRBV7-2 and TRBJ2-1, with 11 positions matching TRBD2. This CDR3 has 16 amino acids. From germline, CDR1 is SGHTA and CDR2 FQGNSA. After removal of 4 bases from V and 5 bases from J, the junction contained 7 bases not matched to a gene. The CDR3 nucleotides read TGTGCCAGCAGCTCATCCGGGACTAGCGGAAACAATGAGCAGTTCTTC. Translation: CASSSSGTSGNNEQFF.

Of note for this clonotype: A much more abundant neighbour one base away suggests this may be a read error. This chain uses TRBV20-1 with TRBJ2-7, with 8 nucleotides matching TRBD1. This CDR3 is 14 amino acids long. Germline CDR1 and CDR2: DFQATT and SNEGSKA (reference sequence). The trim removed 4 bases at V and 4 bases at J, leaving 9 bases unmatched. The DNA for the CDR3 is TGCAGTGCTAAGGACAGGGTGACGGTGTACGAGCAGTACTTC. This encodes CSAKDRVTVYEQYF.

As regards this clonotype: Being one base from a much bigger clone, this may be a read error. This chain joins TRBV4-1 and TRBJ2-7, with D perhaps TRBD2 (6 bases). The tail of the sequence fits TRBJ2-1 better, so the J call may be wrong. Germline V CDR1 and CDR2: MGHRA, YSYEKL. CDR3 length equals 16 residues. This CDR3 reads CASSQGDFGGKGEQFF. The CDR3 DNA reads TGCGCCAGCAGCCAAGGAGATTTTGGGGGGAAAGGCGAGCAGTTCTTC.

This clonotype was seen more than once but under ten times. V is TRBV5-1 and J is TRBJ2-3; 9 bases are shared with TRBD2. Germline CDR1 SGHRS, CDR2 YFSETQ. The ends lost 1 base at V and 0 bases at J; junction bases unmatched: 12. This CDR3 has 19 residues. As DNA, the CDR3 is TGCGCCAGCAGCTTGACTTGGACTAGCGCAGTCCGGAGCACAGATACGCAGTATTTT. It is translated as CASSLTWTSAVRSTDTQYF.

This clonotype was counted ten times or more. This chain links TRBV20-1 with TRBJ2-1; TRBD2 agrees at 12 bases. J was trimmed by 7 bases and V by 0 bases; bases with no gene match: 7. The CDR3 runs to 16 residues. In germline, CDR1 is DFQATT, CDR2 SNEGSKA (reference sequence). As DNA, the CDR3 is TGCAGTGCTAGAGATTCGACTAGCGGGAGAAAGAATGAGCAGTTCTTC. Protein sequence: CSARDSTSGRKNEQFF.

With regard to this clonotype: A much larger clone sits a single nucleotide away, making a read error possible. The gene calls are TRBV7-9 and TRBJ2-1; 9 bases fit TRBD1. Trimming removed 2 bases from V and 0 bases from J; junction bases left unmatched: 14. Germline assignment: CDR1 SEHNR and CDR2 FQNEAQ (reference sequence). The CDR3 is 20 amino acids. The CDR3: CASSLRETGGARDSYNEQFF. Written as DNA, the CDR3 is TGTGCCAGCAGCTTAAGGGAGACAGGGGGGGCTAGGGACTCCTACAATGAGCAGTTCTTC.

As concerns this clonotype: A much larger clone differs by one base, so this may be a read error. V is TRBV27 and J is TRBJ2-1; no clear D. The germline gives CDR1 MNHEY, CDR2 SMNVEV (reference sequence). V gave up 10 bases and J gave up 10 bases, with 20 bases separating them. The CDR3 consists of 13 residues. CDR3 in DNA: TGTGCCACCGCCGTTTTGGGCTCGGGCGAGCAGTTCTTC. The encoded protein is CATAVLGSGEQFF.

This sequence joins TRBV12-3 or TRBV12-4 and TRBJ2-2; D is possibly TRBD1 (5 bases). With 7 bases removed from V and 7 bases from J, the gap between germline ends came to 13 bases. This CDR3 has 13 residues. In DNA form, the CDR3 reads TGTGCCAGCATTATCCAGGGAATCGGGGAGCTGTTTTTT. It translates to CASIIQGIGELFF.

The V and J genes are TRBV29-1 and TRBJ2-7, with 10 bases identical to TRBD1. V lost 6 bases to trimming and J lost 3 bases; unmatched junction nucleotides: 5. This CDR3 spans 13 amino acids. Germline lookup yields CDR1 SQVTM and CDR2 ANQGSEA. This chain's CDR3 is CSVTGTGDYEQYF. CDR3 nucleotides: TGCAGCGTGACCGGGACAGGGGACTACGAGCAGTACTTC.